This TCR beta chain derives from a study of human T cells and chemical hapten exposure. This clonotype was seen ten or more times. Its antigen is still unknown. Time point reported: pre-sensitization, week 0. Treatment specified: therapeutic diphenylcyclopropenone sensitization with weekly scalp DPC. General study findings and limits: Relative to control repertoires, expanded TCRs gave rise to significantly more large CDR3 similarity clusters.

From the RACE reads, TCRdb called clonotypes with MiXCR, one entry per CDR3 protein. This table holds roughly 100,000 distinct CDR3 sequences, 11% found once. This receptor was taken from a woman aged 55-69 years with alopecia areata. Some clones in this sample may be carry-over from other donors' samples. The sequencing used whole blood, collected in connection with sensitization to the hapten diphenylcyclopropenone (DPC).

Here the CDR3 reads CASSETRGDQPQHF. The CDR3 nucleotides read TGTGCCAGCAGTGAAACAAGGGGGGATCAGCCCCAGCATTTT. The V and J genes are TRBV12-3 or TRBV12-4 and TRBJ1-5; TRBD1 might be the D (6 bases). There are 14 residues in the CDR3. V was cut by 5 bases and J by 5 bases, with 13 bases left in between.